This T cell receptor beta chain originates from a study of CD8 T cells in Susac syndrome. Study-level results: Expansion of clones was not seen in the CD4+ T cell repertoires of Susac syndrome.

Sequencing targeted TCR beta in blood CD8+ and CD4+ T cells. Remarks on this clonotype: Its antigen is not known.

Random hexamers primed reverse transcription of about 0.5 to 1 ug RNA. TCR beta CDR3 was amplified by immunoSEQ multiplex PCR. This amplification extended across 54 Vbeta and 13 Jbeta segments. TCRdb reanalysed the immunoSEQ multiplex PCR reads using MiXCR and keeps one entry per CDR3 protein. The sample records 240,000 or so distinct CDR3 sequences, roughly 95% being singletons. Germline V gives CDR1 SGHDN, CDR2 FVKESK. V gave up 4 bases and J gave up 10 bases, with 11 bases separating them. CDR3 length: 12 residues. Sequencing input: CD4+ T cells from PBMCs. The TCR comes from a human donor with Susac syndrome. The J gene is TRBJ2-1, the V gene TRBV14; the D is unclear. CDR3 DNA: TGTGCCAGCAGCCCCGTGGGTAGGGAGCAGTTCTTC. This sequence encodes CASSPVGREQFF.